The text below deals with one TCR beta chain. The antigen is unknown. Assay used: immunoSEQ multiplex PCR; TCRdb lists only in-frame clones, some missing. The table has 150,000 to 200,000 clones, roughly nine tenths seen once. V was trimmed by 6 bases and J by 5 bases, leaving 17 bases between them. Germline V gene lookup returns CDR1 MNHEY and CDR2 SVGAGI. The length of the CDR3 is 15 residues. This sample is drawn from a study of T cell responses to AZD1222 COVID-19 vaccine. Whole-study context: Researchers grouped second doses given at about 4 or about 12 weeks into one pool.

Study results and limitations: Dominant at 160-218 and 743-854, vaccine-associated CD4 TCRs also spanned spike. Breadth and depth of Spike-specific TCRs rose after two AZD1222 doses. Most donors were white British, females outnumbered males, and clonal diversity was possibly underestimated.

Sequencing used peripheral blood, obtained on day 0 of AZD1222 vaccination. The clonotype comes from an adult in good health. The chain combines TRBV6-5 with TRBJ1-5; D may be TRBD1 (6 bases). In nucleotides, the CDR3 is TGTGCCAGCAGCCCCCGGGGGGCGCCCCATCAGCCCCAGCATTTT. It translates to CASSPRGAPHQPQHF.